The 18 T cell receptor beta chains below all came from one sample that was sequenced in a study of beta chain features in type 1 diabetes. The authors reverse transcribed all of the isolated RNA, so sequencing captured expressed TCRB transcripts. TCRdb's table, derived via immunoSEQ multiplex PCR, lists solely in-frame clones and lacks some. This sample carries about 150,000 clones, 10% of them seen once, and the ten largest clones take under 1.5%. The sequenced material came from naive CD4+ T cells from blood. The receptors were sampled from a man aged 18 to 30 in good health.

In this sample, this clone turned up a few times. CDR3 protein: CASSQDLGTSNQPQHF. For the CDR3, the DNA is TGTGCCAGCAGCCAAGATCTTGGGACAAGCAATCAGCCCCAGCATTTT. This chain uses TRBV4-2 with TRBJ1-5; perhaps TRBD1 as D (6 bases). Per germline, CDR1 LGHNA and CDR2 YNFKEQ. Trimming left V 0 bases short and J 1 base short, with 10 bases between. The CDR3 covers 16 residues.

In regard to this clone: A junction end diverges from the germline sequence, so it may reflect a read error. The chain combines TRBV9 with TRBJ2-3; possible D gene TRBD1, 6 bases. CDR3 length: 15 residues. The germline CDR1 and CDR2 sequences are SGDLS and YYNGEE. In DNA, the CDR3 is TGTGCCAGCAGCGTATATGCGGACAGCACAAATACGCAGTATTTT. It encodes CASSVYADSTNTQYF.

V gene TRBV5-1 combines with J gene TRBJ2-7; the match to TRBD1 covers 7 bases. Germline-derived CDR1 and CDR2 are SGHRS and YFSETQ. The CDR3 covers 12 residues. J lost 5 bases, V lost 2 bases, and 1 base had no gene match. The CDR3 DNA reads TGCGCCAGCAGCTTAGACAGGGACGAGCAGTACTTC. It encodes CASSLDRDEQYF.

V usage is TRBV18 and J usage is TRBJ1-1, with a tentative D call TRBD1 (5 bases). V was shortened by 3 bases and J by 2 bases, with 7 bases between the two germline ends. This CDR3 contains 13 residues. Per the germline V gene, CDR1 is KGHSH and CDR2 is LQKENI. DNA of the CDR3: TGTGCCAGCTCACCTGGGGCCAACACTGAAGCTTTCTTT. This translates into CASSPGANTEAFF.

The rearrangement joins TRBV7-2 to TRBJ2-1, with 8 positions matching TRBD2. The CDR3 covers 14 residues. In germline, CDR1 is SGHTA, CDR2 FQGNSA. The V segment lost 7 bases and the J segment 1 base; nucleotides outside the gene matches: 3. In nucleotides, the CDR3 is TGTGCCAGCACCCGGGGGGGGTCCTACAATGAGCAGTTCTTC. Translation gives CASTRGGSYNEQFF.

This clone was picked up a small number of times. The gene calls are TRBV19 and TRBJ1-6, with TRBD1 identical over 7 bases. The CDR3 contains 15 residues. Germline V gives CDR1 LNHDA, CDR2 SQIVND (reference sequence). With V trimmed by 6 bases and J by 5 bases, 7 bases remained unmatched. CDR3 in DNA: TGTGCCAGTAGGTACGGGACAGCCGATAATTCACCCCTCCACTTT. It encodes CASRYGTADNSPLHF.

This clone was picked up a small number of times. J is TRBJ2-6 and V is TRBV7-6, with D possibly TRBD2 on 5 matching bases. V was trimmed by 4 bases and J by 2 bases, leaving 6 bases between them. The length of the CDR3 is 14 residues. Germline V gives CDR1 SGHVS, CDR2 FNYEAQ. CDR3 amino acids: CASSWRTGANVLTF. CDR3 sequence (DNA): TGTGCCAGCAGCTGGAGGACTGGGGCCAACGTCCTGACTTTC.

CDR3 amino acids: CASSTPSGGAYNEQFF. The CDR3 nucleotides are TGTGCCAGCAGCACACCTAGCGGGGGGGCTTACAATGAGCAGTTCTTC. The chain links TRBV7-2 to TRBJ2-1; 12 bases are shared with TRBD2. The V segment lost 5 bases and the J segment 4 bases; nucleotides outside the gene matches: 6. This CDR3 region has 16 residues. Germline CDR1 and CDR2: SGHTA and FQGNSA.

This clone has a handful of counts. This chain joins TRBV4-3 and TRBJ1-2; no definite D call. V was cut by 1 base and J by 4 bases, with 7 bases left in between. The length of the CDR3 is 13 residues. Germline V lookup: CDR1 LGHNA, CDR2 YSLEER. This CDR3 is CASSQADSYGYTF. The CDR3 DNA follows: TGCGCCAGCAGCCAAGCAGATTCCTATGGCTACACCTTC.

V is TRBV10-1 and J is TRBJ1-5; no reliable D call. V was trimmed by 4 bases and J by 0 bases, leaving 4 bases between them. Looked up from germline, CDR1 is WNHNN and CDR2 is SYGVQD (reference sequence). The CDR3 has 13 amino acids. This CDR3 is CASSAISNQPQHF. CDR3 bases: TGCGCCAGCAGTGCCATTAGCAATCAGCCCCAGCATTTT.

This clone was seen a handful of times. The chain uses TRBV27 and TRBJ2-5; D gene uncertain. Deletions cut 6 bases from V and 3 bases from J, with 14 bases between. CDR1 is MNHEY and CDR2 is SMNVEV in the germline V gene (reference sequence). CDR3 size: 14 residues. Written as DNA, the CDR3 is TGTGCCAGCAGACCCGGGTGGTTGGAAGAGACCCAGTACTTC. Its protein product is CASRPGWLEETQYF.

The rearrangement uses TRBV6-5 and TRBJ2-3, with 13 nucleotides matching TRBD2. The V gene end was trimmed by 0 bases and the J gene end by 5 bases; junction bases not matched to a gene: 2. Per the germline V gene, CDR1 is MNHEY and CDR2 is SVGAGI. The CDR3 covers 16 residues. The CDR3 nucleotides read TGTGCCAGCAGTTACTCCGGGACTAGCGGGGAAGATACGCAGTATTTT. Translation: CASSYSGTSGEDTQYF.

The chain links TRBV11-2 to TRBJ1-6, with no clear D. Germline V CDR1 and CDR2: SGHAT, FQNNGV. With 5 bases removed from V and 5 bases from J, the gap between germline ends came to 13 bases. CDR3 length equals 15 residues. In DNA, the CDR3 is TGTGCCAGCAGCCCCCAGCAGGCGAATAATTCACCCCTCCACTTT. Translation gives CASSPQQANNSPLHF. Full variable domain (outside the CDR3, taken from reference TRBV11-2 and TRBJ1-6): EAGVAQSPRYKIIEKRQSVAFWCNPISGHATLYWYQQILGQGPKLLIQFQNNGVVDDSQLPKDRFSAERLKGVDSTLKIQPAKLEDSAVYLCASSPQQANNSPLHFGNGTRLTVT.

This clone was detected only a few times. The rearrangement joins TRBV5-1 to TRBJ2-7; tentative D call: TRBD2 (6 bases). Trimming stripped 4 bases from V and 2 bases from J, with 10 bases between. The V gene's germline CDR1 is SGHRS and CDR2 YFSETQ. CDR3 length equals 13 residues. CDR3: CASSGTETYEQYF. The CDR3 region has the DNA TGCGCCAGCAGCGGGACTGAAACCTACGAGCAGTACTTC.

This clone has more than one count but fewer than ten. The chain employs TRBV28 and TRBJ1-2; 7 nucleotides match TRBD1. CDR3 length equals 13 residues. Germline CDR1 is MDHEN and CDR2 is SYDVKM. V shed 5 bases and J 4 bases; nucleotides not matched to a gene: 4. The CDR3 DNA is TGTGCCAGCAGTCGAGGGGGCAGCTATGGCTACACCTTC. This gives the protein CASSRGGSYGYTF.

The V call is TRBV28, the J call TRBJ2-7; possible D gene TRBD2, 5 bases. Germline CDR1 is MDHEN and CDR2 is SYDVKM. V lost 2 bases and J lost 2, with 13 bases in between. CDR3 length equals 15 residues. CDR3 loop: CASSLPGSPPYEQYF. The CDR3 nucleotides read TGTGCCAGCAGTTTACCGGGATCTCCCCCCTACGAGCAGTACTTC.

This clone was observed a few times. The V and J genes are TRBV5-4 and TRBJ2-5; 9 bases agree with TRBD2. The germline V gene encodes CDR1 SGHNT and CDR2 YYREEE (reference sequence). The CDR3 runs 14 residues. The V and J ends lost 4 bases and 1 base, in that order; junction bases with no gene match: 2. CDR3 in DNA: TGTGCCAGCAGCCGCGGGGGGGGCCAAGAGACCCAGTACTTC. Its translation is CASSRGGGQETQYF. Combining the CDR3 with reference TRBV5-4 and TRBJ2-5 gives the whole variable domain ETGVTQSPTHLIKTRGQQVTLRCSSQSGHNTVSWYQQALGQGPQFIFQYYREEENGRGNFPPRFSGLQFPNYSSELNVNALELDDSALYLCASSRGGGQETQYFGPGTRLLVL.

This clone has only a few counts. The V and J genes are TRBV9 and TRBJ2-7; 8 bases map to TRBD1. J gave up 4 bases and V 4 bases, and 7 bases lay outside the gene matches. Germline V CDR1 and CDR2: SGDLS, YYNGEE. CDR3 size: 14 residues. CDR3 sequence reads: CASSPTGVRYEQYF. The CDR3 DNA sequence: TGTGCCAGCAGCCCGACAGGGGTACGGTACGAGCAGTACTTC.